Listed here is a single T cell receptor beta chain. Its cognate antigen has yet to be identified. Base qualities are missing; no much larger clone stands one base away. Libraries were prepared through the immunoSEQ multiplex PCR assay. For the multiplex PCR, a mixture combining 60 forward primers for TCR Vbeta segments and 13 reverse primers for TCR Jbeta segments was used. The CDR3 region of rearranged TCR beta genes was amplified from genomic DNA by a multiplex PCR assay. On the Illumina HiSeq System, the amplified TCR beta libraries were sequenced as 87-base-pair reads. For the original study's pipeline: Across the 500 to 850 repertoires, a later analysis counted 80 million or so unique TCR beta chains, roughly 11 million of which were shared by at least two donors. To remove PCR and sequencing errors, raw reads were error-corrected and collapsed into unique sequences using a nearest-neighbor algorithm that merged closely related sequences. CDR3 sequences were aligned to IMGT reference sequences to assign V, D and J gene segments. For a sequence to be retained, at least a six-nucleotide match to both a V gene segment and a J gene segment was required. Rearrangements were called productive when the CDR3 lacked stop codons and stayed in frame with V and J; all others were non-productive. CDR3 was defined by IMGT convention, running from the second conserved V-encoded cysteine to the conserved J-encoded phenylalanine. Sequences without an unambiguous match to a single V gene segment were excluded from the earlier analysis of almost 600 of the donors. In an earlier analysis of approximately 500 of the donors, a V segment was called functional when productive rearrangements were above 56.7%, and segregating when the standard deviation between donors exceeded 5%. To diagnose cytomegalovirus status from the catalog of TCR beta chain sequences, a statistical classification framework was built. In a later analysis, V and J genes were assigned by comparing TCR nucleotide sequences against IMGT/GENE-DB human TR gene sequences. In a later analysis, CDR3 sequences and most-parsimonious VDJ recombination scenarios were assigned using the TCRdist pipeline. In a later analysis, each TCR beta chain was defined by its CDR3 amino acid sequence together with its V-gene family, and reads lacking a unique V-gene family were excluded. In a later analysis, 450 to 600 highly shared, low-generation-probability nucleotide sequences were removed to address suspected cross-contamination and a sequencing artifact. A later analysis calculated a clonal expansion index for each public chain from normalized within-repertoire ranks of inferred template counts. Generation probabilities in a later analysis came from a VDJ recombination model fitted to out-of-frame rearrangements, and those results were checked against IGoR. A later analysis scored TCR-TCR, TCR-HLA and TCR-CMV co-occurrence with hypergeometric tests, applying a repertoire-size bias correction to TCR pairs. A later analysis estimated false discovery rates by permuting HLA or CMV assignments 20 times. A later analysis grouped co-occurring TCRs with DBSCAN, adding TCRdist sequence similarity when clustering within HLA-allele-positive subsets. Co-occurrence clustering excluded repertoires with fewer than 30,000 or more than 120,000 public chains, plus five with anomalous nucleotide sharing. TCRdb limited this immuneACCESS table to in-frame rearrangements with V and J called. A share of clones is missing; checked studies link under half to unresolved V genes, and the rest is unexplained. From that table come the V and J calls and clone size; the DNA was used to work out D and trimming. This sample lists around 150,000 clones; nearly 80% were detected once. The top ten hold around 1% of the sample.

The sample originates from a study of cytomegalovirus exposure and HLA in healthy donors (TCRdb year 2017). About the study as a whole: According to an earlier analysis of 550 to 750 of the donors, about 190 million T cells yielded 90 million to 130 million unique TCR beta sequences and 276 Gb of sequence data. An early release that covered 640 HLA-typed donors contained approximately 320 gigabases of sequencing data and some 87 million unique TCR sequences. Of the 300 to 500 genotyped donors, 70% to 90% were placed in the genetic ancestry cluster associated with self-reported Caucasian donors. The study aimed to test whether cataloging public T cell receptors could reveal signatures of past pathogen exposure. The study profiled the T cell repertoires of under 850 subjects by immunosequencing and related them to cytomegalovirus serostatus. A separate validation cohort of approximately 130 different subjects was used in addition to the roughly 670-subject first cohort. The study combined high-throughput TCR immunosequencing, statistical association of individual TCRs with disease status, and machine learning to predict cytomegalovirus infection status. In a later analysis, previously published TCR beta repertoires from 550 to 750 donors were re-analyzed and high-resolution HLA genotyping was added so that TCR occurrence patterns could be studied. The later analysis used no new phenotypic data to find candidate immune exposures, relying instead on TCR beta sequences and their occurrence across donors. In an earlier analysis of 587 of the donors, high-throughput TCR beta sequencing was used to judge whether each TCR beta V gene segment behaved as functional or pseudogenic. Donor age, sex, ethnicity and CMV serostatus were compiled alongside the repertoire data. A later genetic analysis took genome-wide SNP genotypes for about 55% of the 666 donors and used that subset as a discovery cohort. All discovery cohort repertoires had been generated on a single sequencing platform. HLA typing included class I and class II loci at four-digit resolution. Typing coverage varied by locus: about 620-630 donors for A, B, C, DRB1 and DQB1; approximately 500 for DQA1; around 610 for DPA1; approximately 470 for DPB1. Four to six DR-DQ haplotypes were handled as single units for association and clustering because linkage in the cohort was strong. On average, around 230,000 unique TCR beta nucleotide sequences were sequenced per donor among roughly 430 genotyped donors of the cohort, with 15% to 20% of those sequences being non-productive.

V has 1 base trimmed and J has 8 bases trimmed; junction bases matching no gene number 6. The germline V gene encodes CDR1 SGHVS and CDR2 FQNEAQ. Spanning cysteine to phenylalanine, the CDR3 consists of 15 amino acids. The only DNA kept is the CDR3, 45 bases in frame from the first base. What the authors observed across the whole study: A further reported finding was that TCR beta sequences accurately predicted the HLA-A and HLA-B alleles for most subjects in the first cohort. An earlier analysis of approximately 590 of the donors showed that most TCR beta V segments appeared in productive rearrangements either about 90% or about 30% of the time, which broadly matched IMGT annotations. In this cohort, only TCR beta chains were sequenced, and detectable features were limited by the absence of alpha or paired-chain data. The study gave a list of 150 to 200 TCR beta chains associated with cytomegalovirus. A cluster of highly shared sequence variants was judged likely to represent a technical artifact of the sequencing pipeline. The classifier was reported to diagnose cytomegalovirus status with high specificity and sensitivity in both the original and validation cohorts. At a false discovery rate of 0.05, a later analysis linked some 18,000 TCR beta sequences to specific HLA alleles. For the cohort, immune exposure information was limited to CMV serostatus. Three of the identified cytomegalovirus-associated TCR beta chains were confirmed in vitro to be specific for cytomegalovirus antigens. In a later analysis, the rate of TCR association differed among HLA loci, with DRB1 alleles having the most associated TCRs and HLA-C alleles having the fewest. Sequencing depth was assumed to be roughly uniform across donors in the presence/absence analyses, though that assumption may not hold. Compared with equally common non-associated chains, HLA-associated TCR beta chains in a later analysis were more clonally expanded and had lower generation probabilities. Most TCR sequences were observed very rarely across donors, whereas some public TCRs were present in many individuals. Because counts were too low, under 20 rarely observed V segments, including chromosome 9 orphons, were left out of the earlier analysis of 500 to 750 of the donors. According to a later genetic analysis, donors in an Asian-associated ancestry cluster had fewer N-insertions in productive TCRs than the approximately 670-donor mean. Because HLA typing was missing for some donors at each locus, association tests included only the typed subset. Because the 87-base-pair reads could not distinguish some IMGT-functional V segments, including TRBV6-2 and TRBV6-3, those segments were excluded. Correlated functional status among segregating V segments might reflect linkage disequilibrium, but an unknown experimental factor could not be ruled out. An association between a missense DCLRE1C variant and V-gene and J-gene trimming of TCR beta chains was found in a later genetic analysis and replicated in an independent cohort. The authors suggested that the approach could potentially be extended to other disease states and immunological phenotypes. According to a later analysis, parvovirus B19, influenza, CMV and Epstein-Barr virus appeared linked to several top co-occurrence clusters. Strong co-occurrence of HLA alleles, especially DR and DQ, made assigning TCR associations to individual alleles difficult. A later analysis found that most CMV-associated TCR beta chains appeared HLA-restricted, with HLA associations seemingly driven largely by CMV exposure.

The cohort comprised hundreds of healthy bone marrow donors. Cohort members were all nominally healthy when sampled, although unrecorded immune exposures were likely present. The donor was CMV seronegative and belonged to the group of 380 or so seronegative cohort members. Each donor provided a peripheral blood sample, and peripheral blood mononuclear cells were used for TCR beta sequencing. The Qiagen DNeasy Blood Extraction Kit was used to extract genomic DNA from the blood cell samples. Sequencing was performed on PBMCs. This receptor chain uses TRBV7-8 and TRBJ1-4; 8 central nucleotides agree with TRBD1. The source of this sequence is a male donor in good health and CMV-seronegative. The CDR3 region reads CASSLGGRGREKLFF. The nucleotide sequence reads TGTGCCAGCAGCTTAGGTGGCAGGGGGCGCGAAAAACTGTTTTTT.